Listed below are T cell receptor beta chains from one sample, sequenced in a study of Ad26.COV2.S vaccination and SARS-CoV-2 variants. The data were produced by immunoSEQ multiplex PCR, yet TCRdb's version contains in-frame clones alone and is incomplete. The sample has about 420,000 clones, roughly 88% seen once. This specimen consisted of peripheral blood, obtained in a trial of Ad26.COV2.S vaccine versus placebo. The origin of the receptors is a person between 18 and 65 years old who received the Ad26.COV2.S COVID-19 vaccine or a placebo. The CDR3 runs from the conserved cysteine through the conserved F or W. A D gene is named only where the DNA matches it firmly. Part of the rows lack a size; the others show once, few, many or a class for expanded clones.

CDR3 protein | CDR3 DNA | V gene | clone size | J gene | D gene
CASSPSRTDIYEQYF | TGTGCCAGCAGCCCATCAAGGACAGACATATACGAGCAGTACTTC | TRBV7-8 | - | TRBJ2-7 | -
CASSLGTGNSPLHF | TGTGCCAGCAGCTTAGGGACGGGAAATTCACCCCTCCACTTT | TRBV7-9 | - | TRBJ1-6 | -
CASSLSAVNTEAFF | TGTGCCAGCAGCTTATCGGCCGTGAACACTGAAGCTTTCTTT | TRBV7-2 | - | TRBJ1-1 | -
CAIAPTGGQTDTQYF | TGTGCCATCGCACCCACGGGGGGGCAAACAGATACGCAGTATTTT | TRBV10-3 | - | TRBJ2-3 | TRBD2
CASGLFGTEAFF | TGTGCCAGCGGACTTTTTGGGACTGAAGCTTTCTTT | TRBV12-3/TRBV12-4 | - | TRBJ1-1 | -
CAWSQKGAYYGYTF | TGTGCCTGGAGCCAAAAGGGGGCCTACTATGGCTACACCTTC | TRBV30 | - | TRBJ1-2 | TRBD1
CASSVEGTSGGTEQFF | TGTGCCAGCAGCGTGGAAGGGACTAGCGGGGGGACTGAGCAGTTCTTC | TRBV9 | - | TRBJ2-1 | TRBD2
CASSLVGGRGRDRNIQYF | TGTGCCAGCAGCTTAGTAGGAGGTAGGGGGAGGGACAGAAACATTCAGTACTTC | TRBV7-9 | - | TRBJ2-4 | -
CASSLVGTSNYGYTF | TGTGCCAGCAGTTTGGTGGGGACATCTAACTATGGCTACACCTTC | TRBV27 | - | TRBJ1-2 | -
CASSQQNNNEQFF | TGTGCCAGCAGCCAGCAGAATAACAATGAGCAGTTCTTC | TRBV7-3 | - | TRBJ2-1 | -
CASSSPQGLSEKLFF | TGTGCCAGCAGTAGCCCGCAGGGGCTAAGTGAAAAACTGTTTTTT | TRBV25-1 | - | TRBJ1-4 | -
CASSRLAGGPDTQYF | TGTGCCAGCAGCCGCCTAGCGGGGGGTCCAGATACGCAGTATTTT | TRBV7-2 | once | TRBJ2-3 | TRBD2
CASSLMAAPLHF | TGTGCCAGCAGTTTAATGGCGGCACCCCTCCACTTT | TRBV28 | - | TRBJ1-6 | -
CASSVQLSGANVLTF | TGTGCCAGCAGCGTTCAACTCTCTGGGGCCAACGTCCTGACTTTC | TRBV7-2 | - | TRBJ2-6 | -
CASHFSDQETQYF | TGTGCCAGCCACTTCAGTGATCAAGAGACCCAGTACTTC | TRBV6-5 | - | TRBJ2-5 | -
CASSVGVYSNQPQHF | TGTGCCAGTAGTGTGGGGGTATACAGCAATCAGCCCCAGCATTTT | TRBV19 | - | TRBJ1-5 | -
CASSEVWQGSYEQYF | TGTGCCAGCAGTGAAGTTTGGCAGGGGTCCTACGAGCAGTACTTC | TRBV2 | - | TRBJ2-7 | -
CATAQDGYSGNTIYF | TGTGCCACAGCCCAGGACGGATACTCTGGAAACACCATATATTTT | TRBV6-5 | - | TRBJ1-3 | -
CASSTGAGEEDTQYF | TGCGCCAGCAGCACAGGAGCGGGGGAAGAAGATACGCAGTATTTT | TRBV5-1 | - | TRBJ2-3 | TRBD2
CASRFGQDYEQYF | TGCGCCAGCAGATTCGGACAGGACTACGAGCAGTACTTC | TRBV5-1 | - | TRBJ2-7 | TRBD1
CASSPSPGAGEKLFF | TGTGCCAGCAGCCCCTCCCCGGGGGCTGGTGAAAAACTGTTTTTT | TRBV7-3 | - | TRBJ1-4 | -
CASSSLAGGYTGELFF | TGTGCCAGCAGTTCACTAGCGGGGGGGTACACCGGGGAGCTGTTTTTT | TRBV2 | - | TRBJ2-2 | TRBD2
CASSRDPTPEQYF | TGTGCCAGCAGCCGGGACCCTACTCCCGAGCAGTACTTC | TRBV2 | - | TRBJ2-7 | -
CASSSRDRRNQPQHF | TGCGCCAGCAGCTCCCGGGACAGGCGCAATCAGCCCCAGCATTTT | TRBV5-1 | few | TRBJ1-5 | TRBD1
CASSATGAYEQYF | TGTGCCAGCAGCGCGACAGGGGCCTACGAGCAGTACTTC | TRBV5-4 | - | TRBJ2-7 | TRBD1
CASTVGQGIAGELFF | TGTGCCAGCACCGTGGGGCAGGGGATAGCCGGGGAGCTGTTTTTT | TRBV7-9 | few | TRBJ2-2 | -
CASSRLGLDRNTGELFF | TGTGCCAGCAGCCGTCTCGGTCTCGACAGGAACACCGGGGAGCTGTTTTTT | TRBV7-3 | few | TRBJ2-2 | -
CASSEVFSFGDSKTQETQYF | TGTGCCAGCAGTGAGGTCTTTAGCTTTGGGGACAGCAAAACCCAAGAGACCCAGTACTTC | TRBV2 | - | TRBJ2-5 | TRBD1
CASSDQRNTGELFF | TGTGCCAGCAGTGATCAGAGAAACACCGGGGAGCTGTTTTTT | TRBV6-1 | - | TRBJ2-2 | -
CASSLWTSGGALGTQYF | TGTGCCAGCAGTTTATGGACTAGCGGGGGGGCGTTGGGGACCCAGTACTTC | TRBV27 | - | TRBJ2-5 | TRBD2
CASSSSGGLSTDTQYF | TGTGCCAGCAGTTCTAGCGGGGGGCTTAGCACAGATACGCAGTATTTT | TRBV2 | - | TRBJ2-3 | TRBD2
CASSLDDSSPLHF | TGTGCCAGCAGTTTGGACGACAGCTCACCCCTCCACTTT | TRBV27 | - | TRBJ1-6 | -